The entry below gives a single T cell receptor (beta chain) sequence along with its context. Unmatched junction bases numbered 5, after V lost 4 bases and J lost 1 base. Germline assignment: CDR1 SGHNT and CDR2 YYREEE (reference sequence). The CDR3 length is 15 residues. Original data processing: The authors estimated nucleated cell counts from reference gene primer amplification. Repertoires were generated with immunoSEQ multiplex PCR, while TCRdb's copy carries only in-frame clones and drops some. Clone size and the V and J calls come from that table; the DNA yielded D and trimming. The table records some 200,000 clones, around 84% of them present only once. This sample stems from a study of blood T cell repertoires in COVID-19. Whole-study context: Spain, Italy and the United States supplied samples that represented acute and convalescent COVID-19. The analysed material was cDNA or gDNA that came from T cells, B-cell-depleted T cells, or PBMCs.

This clonotype was sampled from a human donor in a cohort sampled during active COVID-19. This chain uses TRBV5-4 with TRBJ1-3, with 7 bases that match TRBD1. Sequencing used peripheral blood. The CDR3 spells CASSQDRRSGNTIYF. The CDR3 nucleotides are TGTGCCAGCAGCCAGGACAGGAGGTCTGGAAACACCATATATTTT.